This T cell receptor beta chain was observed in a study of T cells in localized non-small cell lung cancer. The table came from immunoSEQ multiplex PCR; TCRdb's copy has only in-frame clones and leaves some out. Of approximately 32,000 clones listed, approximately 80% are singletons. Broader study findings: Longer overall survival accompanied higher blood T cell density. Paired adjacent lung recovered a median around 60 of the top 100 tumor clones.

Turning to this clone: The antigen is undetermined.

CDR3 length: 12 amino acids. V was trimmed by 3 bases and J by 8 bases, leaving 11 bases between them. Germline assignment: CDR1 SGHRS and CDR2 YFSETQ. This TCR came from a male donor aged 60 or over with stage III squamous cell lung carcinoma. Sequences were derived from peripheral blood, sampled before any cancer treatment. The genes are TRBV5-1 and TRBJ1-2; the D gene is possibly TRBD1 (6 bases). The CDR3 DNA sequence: TGCGCCAGCAGCTCGGACAGCCCCGGCTACACCTTC. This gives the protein CASSSDSPGYTF.